Shown below are 20 T cell receptor beta chains from a single sample sequenced in a study of graft-versus-host responses after intestinal transplantation. Some clones are missing from TCRdb's copy, which holds only in-frame ones; the method was immunoSEQ multiplex PCR. In the table there are tens of thousands of clones, around nine tenths of which are singletons. To release intraepithelial and lamina propria lymphocytes, the graft tissue was processed. Sample: ileum tissue, taken 350 to 400 days after transplant. The receptors stem from a human patient who received an intestinal transplant, so some T cells may come from the graft donor.

The chain is built from TRBV7-3 and TRBJ1-6; TRBD1 matches at 9 bases. The V gene's germline CDR1 is SGHTA and CDR2 FQGTGA. Trimming took 5 bases from V and 8 from J; bases not matched to a gene: 16. This CDR3 has 18 amino acids. In DNA, the CDR3 is TGTGCCAGCAGCCACCGGGACAGGGACATATATAGGTATTCACCCCTCCACTTT. Its protein is CASSHRDRDIYRYSPLHF.

The chain joins TRBV9 to TRBJ2-7; 7 bases agree with TRBD1. This CDR3 is 14 amino acids long. CDR1 is SGDLS and CDR2 is YYNGEE in the germline V gene. J lost 5 bases, V lost 4 bases, and 9 bases had no gene match. DNA for the CDR3: TGTGCCAGCAGCCAAACCCGGGACAGTCACGAGCAGTACTTC. It encodes CASSQTRDSHEQYF.

This sequence joins TRBV6-1 and TRBJ2-7; no definite D call. Germline V CDR1 and CDR2: MNHNS, SASEGT. CDR3 size: 13 residues. Trimming cost V 4 bases and J 2 bases, with 9 bases left between them. CDR3 loop: CASSGRLPYEQYF. The DNA for the CDR3 is TGTGCCAGCAGTGGCCGATTACCCTACGAGCAGTACTTC.

The chain carries TRBV11-2 and TRBJ2-2; a weak D match, TRBD2 (5 bases). Germline lookup yields CDR1 SGHAT and CDR2 FQNNGV. Trimming removed 0 bases at V and 0 bases at J, with 20 bases between. The CDR3 consists of 20 residues. CDR3 loop: CASSLEVGLWLTPNTGELFF. In nucleotides, the CDR3 is TGTGCCAGCAGCTTAGAAGTAGGACTCTGGCTTACTCCGAACACCGGGGAGCTGTTTTTT.

The rearrangement uses TRBV13 and TRBJ2-5; TRBD2 matches at 13 bases. The J call is uncertain, as TRBJ2-7 better fits the DNA end. The CDR3 consists of 15 residues. The germline CDR1 and CDR2 sequences are PRHDT and FYEKMQ (reference sequence). The CDR3 DNA follows: TGTGCCAGCAGCAACGGGACTAGCGGGACCTACGAGCAGTACTTC. Translation: CASSNGTSGTYEQYF.

V usage is TRBV2 and J usage is TRBJ2-7; D is undetermined. Trimming removed 4 bases at V and 4 bases at J, with 5 bases between. This CDR3 is 11 amino acids long. Germline CDR1 reads SNHLY; CDR2 reads FYNNEI. The CDR3 nucleotides read TGTGCCAGCAGTGTAAAATACGAGCAGTACTTC. Its protein is CASSVKYEQYF.

By share of the sample, this clone is medium-sized (0.01 to 0.1%). The chain couples TRBV9 to TRBJ2-2; D unresolved. Trimming left V 1 base short and J 6 bases short, with 13 bases between. CDR3 length equals 15 residues. Per germline, CDR1 SGDLS and CDR2 YYNGEE. CDR3: CASSVRSQLSGELFF. The CDR3, as DNA: TGTGCCAGCAGCGTAAGGAGTCAGTTGTCCGGGGAGCTGTTTTTT.

The chain employs TRBV13 and TRBJ2-1; 11 bases agree with TRBD2. CDR3 length: 15 amino acids. CDR1 is PRHDT, CDR2 FYEKMQ, per germline (reference sequence). J was trimmed by 4 bases and V by 8 bases; bases with no gene match: 7. As DNA, the CDR3 is TGTGCCAGCTCCGGGACTAGCGGCCTGTACAATGAGCAGTTCTTC. Encoded protein: CASSGTSGLYNEQFF.

J is TRBJ2-7 and V is TRBV7-2, with 8 bases fitting TRBD1. V dropped 5 bases and J dropped 2; count of bases not matched to a gene: 5. CDR3 size: 14 residues. The germline CDR1 and CDR2 sequences are SGHTA and FQGNSA. Here the CDR3 reads CASSPYRGAYEQYF. DNA of the CDR3: TGTGCCAGCAGCCCATACAGGGGGGCCTACGAGCAGTACTTC.

Concerning this clone itself: Other DNA sequences in the sample encode the same CDR3. The chain uses TRBV7-2 and TRBJ2-7; 10 bases agree with TRBD1. J gave up 5 bases and V 4 bases, and 5 bases lay outside the gene matches. Germline-derived CDR1 and CDR2 are SGHTA and FQGNSA. The CDR3 sequence is 14 residues long. The CDR3 DNA sequence: TGTGCCAGCAGCTCCCGGGACAGGGGAAACGAGCAGTACTTC. Encoded protein: CASSSRDRGNEQYF.

The CDR3 protein is CASSLGTGLGTQYF. The CDR3 nucleotides are TGTGCCAGCAGCTTAGGGACAGGCTTGGGGACCCAGTACTTC. The chain uses TRBV11-1 and TRBJ2-5; 7 bases line up with TRBD1. The CDR3 has 14 residues. The junction had 6 bases not matched to a gene; V was cut back by 1 base and J by 7 bases. The germline V gene has CDR1 SGHAT and CDR2 FQDESV (reference sequence).

V usage is TRBV6-1 and J usage is TRBJ1-1, with D tentatively TRBD1 (5 bases). The V gene's germline CDR1 is MNHNS and CDR2 SASEGT. V dropped 2 bases and J dropped 8 bases, with 9 bases sitting between them. This CDR3 region has 12 residues. The CDR3 bases are TGTGCCAGCAGTGAATATCGGGGGGAAGCTTTCTTT. This sequence encodes CASSEYRGEAFF.

The chain uses TRBV7-9 and TRBJ1-1, with unresolved D. Germline-derived CDR1 and CDR2 are SEHNR and FQNEAQ (reference sequence). The CDR3 consists of 13 residues. The V end was cut by 3 bases, the J end by 4 bases, with 9 bases between. In DNA form, the CDR3 reads TGTGCCAGCAGCTTCTACCTGGGCACTGAAGCTTTCTTT. Its translation is CASSFYLGTEAFF.

This rearrangement joins TRBV11-2 to TRBJ2-2; TRBD2 matches 11 bases. Germline lookup yields CDR1 SGHAT and CDR2 FQNNGV. CDR3 size: 16 residues. The V segment lost 5 bases and the J segment 4 bases; nucleotides outside the gene matches: 6. The CDR3: CASSKILAGATGELFF. CDR3 coding DNA: TGTGCCAGCAGCAAGATACTAGCGGGGGCCACCGGGGAGCTGTTTTTT.

V is TRBV28 and J is TRBJ2-7, with 7 positions matching TRBD1. The CDR3 covers 14 residues. V lost 3 bases, J lost 5 bases, and 7 bases stayed unmatched. Germline V gives CDR1 MDHEN, CDR2 SYDVKM. CDR3 sequence reads: CASSLYRGRNEQYF. CDR3 DNA: TGTGCCAGCAGTTTGTACAGGGGCCGCAACGAGCAGTACTTC.

The V gene is TRBV6-5, the J gene TRBJ2-2, with D unresolved. Deletions cut 6 bases from V and 0 bases from J, with 11 bases between. The CDR3 length is 15 residues. Germline-derived CDR1 and CDR2 are MNHEY and SVGAGI. The CDR3 loop reads CASSRRITNTGELFF. DNA for the CDR3: TGTGCCAGCAGCCGACGGATTACGAACACCGGGGAGCTGTTTTTT.

CDR3 DNA sequence: TGTGCCTGGGCAAACGTGAACACTGAAGCTTTCTTT. Its protein is CAWANVNTEAFF. This chain uses TRBV30 with TRBJ1-1; no reliable D call. The CDR3 sequence is 12 residues long. V lost 5 bases and J lost 0, with 7 bases in between. Germline loops: CDR1 GTSNPN, CDR2 SVGIG (reference sequence). Filled out from reference TRBV30 and TRBJ1-1, the complete variable domain reads SQTIHQWPATLVQPVGSPLSLECTVEGTSNPNLYWYRQAAGRGLQLLFYSVGIGQISSEVPQNLSASRPQDRQFILSSKKLLLSDSGFYLCAWANVNTEAFFGQGTRLTVV.

V is TRBV30 and J is TRBJ1-1; D gene uncertain. V was pared by 8 bases and J by 8 bases, with 15 bases between. The CDR3 covers 11 residues. Germline V gives CDR1 GTSNPN, CDR2 SVGIG (reference sequence). The CDR3 nucleotides are TGTGCCCACGGGAGGGCCCCCGAAGCTTTCTTT. Its translation is CAHGRAPEAFF.

The V call is TRBV6-1, the J call TRBJ2-1; D gene uncertain. The CDR3 sequence is 11 residues long. Trimming removed 2 bases from V and 15 bases from J, with 11 bases in between. Germline lookup yields CDR1 MNHNS and CDR2 SASEGT. The CDR3 DNA follows: TGTGCCAGCAGTGAACCCCCGAAGGCGTTCTTC. Its protein product is CASSEPPKAFF.

The chain combines TRBV29-1 with TRBJ1-5; possible D gene TRBD1, 6 bases. Germline CDR1 and CDR2: SQVTM and ANQGSEA. The CDR3 runs 14 residues. V was pared by 5 bases and J by 4 bases, with 15 bases between. The CDR3 sequence: CSVRIGQSNQPQHF. DNA for the CDR3: TGCAGCGTTAGGATCGGACAGTCGAATCAGCCCCAGCATTTT.